This TCR beta chain was identified during a study of blood T cell repertoires in COVID-19. V gave up 4 bases and J gave up 2 bases; unmatched junction bases: 7. CDR3 length: 15 amino acids. Per the germline V gene, CDR1 is SGHNT and CDR2 is YYREEE (reference sequence). Libraries were prepared by immunoSEQ multiplex PCR; TCRdb keeps only in-frame clonotypes and omits some of them. Of about 370,000 clones in the sample, roughly 86% were seen once. The specimen sequenced was peripheral blood. The rearrangement uses TRBV5-4 and TRBJ2-3, with TRBD1 matching 7 bases. The origin of this receptor is a woman aged 25 to 39 with COVID-19, enrolled during active disease. The CDR3 spells CASSPLGTATDTQYF. The CDR3, as DNA: TGTGCCAGCAGCCCGCTGGGGACAGCCACAGATACGCAGTATTTT.